This T cell receptor beta chain was sequenced during a study of cytomegalovirus exposure and HLA in healthy donors. Note on this clone: Its antigen is as yet unknown.

Primers for the PCR totalled 60 Vbeta and 13 Jbeta. The method was immunoSEQ multiplex PCR; TCRdb's version includes in-frame clones alone and lacks a portion of them. The sample consists of about 200,000 clones, around 79% of them appearing once. Study-level findings and limits: Researchers reported in a later analysis that common viral pathogens appeared linked to several top clusters. Rare TCR sequences predominated, though certain public TCRs were found in many donors. Roughly uniform depth of sequencing across donors was assumed in presence/absence analyses.

The sample taken for sequencing was PBMCs. The source is a male donor in good health and CMV-seropositive.

The CDR3 DNA follows: TGTGCCAGCAGCACAGGGGTTGGCTCCTACAATGAGCAGTTCTTC. Amino acid sequence: CASSTGVGSYNEQFF. The chain is built from TRBV7-2 and TRBJ2-1, with TRBD1 identical over 7 bases. CDR3 length equals 15 residues. Trimming took 5 bases from V and 0 from J; bases not matched to a gene: 4. Germline CDR1 reads SGHTA; CDR2 reads FQGNSA.